The 23 T cell receptor beta chains below all came from one sample that was sequenced in a study of T cell clones after liver transplantation. Using immunoSEQ multiplex PCR, the repertoire was profiled, and TCRdb retains in-frame clones only, with some absent. The profile covers 51,000 or so clones, with less than 90% appearing a single time and approximately 14% taken by the ten largest. Sequencing was performed on CD8+ T cells from blood, taken 12 months after liver transplant. Receptors originate from a human patient who received a liver transplant. Some T cells here may be from the graft donor.

This clone was recorded a few times. The rearrangement uses TRBV4-3 and TRBJ2-7; TRBD1 aligns across 7 bases. The V segment lost 4 bases and the J segment 2 bases; nucleotides outside the gene matches: 5. Germline CDR1 is LGHNA and CDR2 is YSLEER. The CDR3 runs to 14 residues. The CDR3 sequence is CASSPGQLPYEQYF. CDR3 bases: TGCGCCAGCAGCCCGGGACAGTTGCCCTACGAGCAGTACTTC.

The chain combines TRBV15 with TRBJ1-3, with D possibly being TRBD1 (5 bases). From germline, CDR1 is LNHNV and CDR2 YYDKDF (reference sequence). Trimming took 5 bases from V and 0 from J, leaving 8 bases between them. The CDR3 sequence is 14 residues long. CDR3 region: CATSGGSSGNTIYF. DNA of the CDR3: TGTGCCACCAGCGGGGGTAGCTCTGGAAACACCATATATTTT.

This clone showed up just once. V usage is TRBV10-1 and J usage is TRBJ2-2, with D possibly called TRBD1 or TRBD2 (5 bases each). Per germline, CDR1 WNHNN and CDR2 SYGVQD (reference sequence). With 5 bases removed from V and 6 bases from J, the gap between germline ends came to 16 bases. The CDR3 covers 15 residues. The CDR3: CASSRASEGPGELFF. CDR3 DNA sequence: TGCGCCAGCAGTCGGGCCTCAGAGGGGCCCGGGGAGCTGTTTTTT.

This clone was observed a handful of times. This rearrangement joins TRBV7-9 to TRBJ2-7, with 7 bases aligning to TRBD2. V shed 5 bases and J 1 base; nucleotides not matched to a gene: 5. This CDR3 has 14 residues. Germline V gene data show CDR1 as SEHNR and CDR2 as FQNEAQ (reference sequence). Here the CDR3 reads CASSGEGPSYEQYF. The CDR3 coding sequence is TGTGCCAGCAGCGGGGAGGGACCTTCCTACGAGCAGTACTTC.

The V call is TRBV28, the J call TRBJ2-2; maybe TRBD2 (6 bases). Germline V gene data show CDR1 as MDHEN and CDR2 as SYDVKM. CDR3 length equals 15 residues. With 5 bases removed from V and 4 bases from J, the gap between germline ends came to 14 bases. CDR3 in DNA: TGTGCCAGCAGTCCCTTGGGGGGAGTCACCGGGGAGCTGTTTTTT. Translated: CASSPLGGVTGELFF.

V usage is TRBV19 and J usage is TRBJ1-2; D is undetermined. Germline V gives CDR1 LNHDA, CDR2 SQIVND (reference sequence). The CDR3 length is 12 residues. Trimming took off 2 bases at V and 4 bases at J, with 5 bases between the two ends. CDR3 residues: CASSINSYGYTF. The CDR3, as DNA: TGTGCCAGTAGTATAAACAGCTATGGCTACACCTTC. The variable domain in full, with the rest retrieved from reference TRBV19 and TRBJ1-2, is DGGITQSPKYLFRKEGQNVTLSCEQNLNHDAMYWYRQDPGQGLRLIYYSQIVNDFQKGDIAEGYSVSREKKESFPLTVTSAQKNPTAFYLCASSINSYGYTFGSGTRLTVV.

The V call is TRBV28, the J call TRBJ1-1; weak D call: TRBD1 (5 bases). Germline V gives CDR1 MDHEN, CDR2 SYDVKM. V lost 4 bases, J lost 3 bases, and 15 bases lay in between. The CDR3 sequence is 15 residues long. CDR3 protein: CASSYEGFKHTEAFF. The DNA for the CDR3 is TGTGCCAGCAGTTACGAGGGGTTTAAGCACACTGAAGCTTTCTTT.

This clone was seen just once. The CDR3 DNA reads TGTGCCAGCAGGGGACAGGGAAACACTGAAGCTTTCTTT. Its protein is CASRGQGNTEAFF. The chain couples TRBV5-4 to TRBJ1-1; the match to TRBD1 covers 9 bases. The trim removed 5 bases at V and 2 bases at J, leaving 1 base unmatched. The CDR3 loop spans 13 amino acids. Germline CDR1 reads SGHNT; CDR2 reads YYREEE (reference sequence).

This clone was observed a single time. In DNA, the CDR3 is TGTGCCAGCAGCCAAGAGTGGAGGGGTGGGGAGACCCAGTACTTC. Encoded protein: CASSQEWRGGETQYF. The chain links TRBV4-2 to TRBJ2-5; D perhaps matches TRBD2 (6 bases). The CDR3 spans 15 residues. Germline V lookup: CDR1 LGHNA, CDR2 YNFKEQ. V lost 0 bases to trimming and J lost 5 bases, with 13 bases between them.

The rearrangement joins TRBV5-1 to TRBJ1-1, with TRBD1 matching 9 bases. J lost 4 bases, V lost 0 bases, and 7 bases had no gene match. The CDR3 spans 16 residues. CDR1 is SGHRS and CDR2 is YFSETQ in the germline V gene. CDR3 loop: CASSLEGGQGGTEAFF. In DNA form, the CDR3 reads TGCGCCAGCAGCTTGGAAGGGGGACAGGGTGGCACTGAAGCTTTCTTT.

This clone was seen a handful of times. This chain joins TRBV15 and TRBJ2-1; 10 bases are shared with TRBD2. Germline lookup yields CDR1 LNHNV and CDR2 YYDKDF (reference sequence). The CDR3 totals 14 residues. V lost 6 bases, J lost 3 bases, and 2 bases stayed unmatched. Written as DNA, the CDR3 is TGTGCCACCAGTGCTAGCGGGAGCTACAATGAGCAGTTCTTC. Translating gives CATSASGSYNEQFF.

The chain has TRBV27 and TRBJ1-2; tentative D call: TRBD1 (5 bases). Germline loops: CDR1 MNHEY, CDR2 SMNVEV (reference sequence). This CDR3 has 14 amino acids. V was trimmed by 7 bases and J by 4 bases, leaving 16 bases between them. The CDR3 sequence: CASKIGTGGYGYTF. The CDR3 bases are TGTGCCAGCAAAATTGGGACCGGGGGCTATGGCTACACCTTC.

This chain joins TRBV7-3 and TRBJ2-2; D unresolved. Trimming pared 3 bases from V and 2 bases from J, leaving 7 bases between. The CDR3 length is 14 residues. The germline V gene has CDR1 SGHTA and CDR2 FQGTGA. The CDR3 spells CASSFSGNTGELFF. CDR3 coding DNA: TGTGCCAGCAGCTTCTCGGGTAACACCGGGGAGCTGTTTTTT.

The CDR3 protein is CASSDSRGGELFF. The CDR3 DNA follows: TGTGCCAGCAGTGACTCTAGGGGGGGGGAGCTGTTTTTT. V and J are TRBV2 and TRBJ2-2, with a possible D match to TRBD1 (6 bases). The CDR3 consists of 13 residues. V was cut by 3 bases and J by 8 bases, with 10 bases left in between. Germline V CDR1 and CDR2: SNHLY, FYNNEI.

The CDR3 loop is CASSLASYEQYF. In DNA form, the CDR3 reads TGTGCCAGCAGTTTGGCCAGCTACGAGCAGTACTTC. The chain joins TRBV28 to TRBJ2-7; D uncertain. In germline, CDR1 is MDHEN, CDR2 SYDVKM. The CDR3 extends over 12 amino acids. The ends were cut back, 3 bases at V and 3 bases at J, with 6 bases in the middle.

V gene TRBV4-1 combines with J gene TRBJ2-7, with 11 bases aligning to TRBD1. J gave up 3 bases and V 3 bases, and 1 base lay outside the gene matches. Germline assignment: CDR1 MGHRA and CDR2 YSYEKL. The CDR3 extends over 14 amino acids. As DNA, the CDR3 is TGCGCCAGCAGCCAGGGACAGGGGGTCTACGAGCAGTACTTC. Translated, it gives CASSQGQGVYEQYF.

This clone appeared once. The chain employs TRBV9 and TRBJ1-4, with TRBD1 matching over 7 bases. The CDR3 totals 16 residues. Trimming cost V 0 bases and J 8 bases; bases outside gene matches: 10. Per the germline V gene, CDR1 is SGDLS and CDR2 is YYNGEE. For the CDR3, the DNA is TGTGCCAGCAGCGTAGCTCGAAAGGGGGCTAGGGAAAAACTGTTTTTT. The encoded protein is CASSVARKGAREKLFF. Based on the CDR3 plus reference TRBV9 and TRBJ1-4, the full variable domain is DSGVTQTPKHLITATGQRVTLRCSPRSGDLSVYWYQQSLDQGLQFLIQYYNGEERAKGNILERFSAQQFPDLHSELNLSSLELGDSALYFCASSVARKGAREKLFFGSGTQLSVL.

This sequence joins TRBV6-5 and TRBJ2-7, with a tentative D call TRBD1 (5 bases). The CDR3 contains 14 residues. Germline V gene data show CDR1 as MNHEY and CDR2 as SVGAGI. The V gene lost 5 bases and the J gene lost 2 bases, with 13 bases spanning the gap. The CDR3 DNA sequence: TGTGCCAGCAGTGGCTTTCAGGGCCCCTACGAGCAGTACTTC. It translates to CASSGFQGPYEQYF.

Only a few counts were recorded for this clone. The rearrangement links TRBV11-2 to TRBJ2-1; 7 bases fit TRBD2. Trimming removed 4 bases from V and 3 bases from J; junction bases left unmatched: 9. CDR1 SGHAT and CDR2 FQNNGV come from the germline V gene. The CDR3 covers 16 residues. The CDR3 loop reads CASSSVGRADYNEQFF. CDR3 DNA: TGTGCCAGCAGCTCCGTGGGGAGGGCGGACTACAATGAGCAGTTCTTC. Complete variable domain (other parts from reference TRBV11-2 and TRBJ2-1): EAGVAQSPRYKIIEKRQSVAFWCNPISGHATLYWYQQILGQGPKLLIQFQNNGVVDDSQLPKDRFSAERLKGVDSTLKIQPAKLEDSAVYLCASSSVGRADYNEQFFGPGTRLTVL.

The V gene is TRBV5-8, the J gene TRBJ1-2, with D tentatively TRBD1 (6 bases). Germline V gene sequence: CDR1 SGHTS, CDR2 YDEGEE. The CDR3 covers 16 residues. V lost 4 bases and J 4 bases, leaving 20 bases between the germline ends. CDR3 nucleotide sequence: TGTGCCAGCAGCCATTTTTCCGGGACACCCTTCTATGGCTACACCTTC. Translating it yields CASSHFSGTPFYGYTF.

The rearrangement links TRBV10-3 to TRBJ1-3; D unresolved. CDR1 ENHRY and CDR2 SYGVKD come from the germline V gene. This CDR3 has 12 residues. Trimming left V 2 bases short and J 7 bases short, with 6 bases between. CDR3 sequence reads: CAISEGVNTIYF. The CDR3 DNA reads as TGTGCCATCAGTGAGGGGGTGAACACCATATATTTT.

The CDR3 spells CASSQSIRAEQYF. The CDR3 DNA is TGTGCCAGCAGCCAATCGATAAGAGCCGAGCAGTACTTC. The genes are TRBV14 and TRBJ2-7, with D unresolved. The V gene's germline CDR1 is SGHDN and CDR2 FVKESK. V was clipped by 2 bases and J by 6 bases, with 11 bases between them. This CDR3 contains 13 residues.

The V gene is TRBV11-2, the J gene TRBJ2-1; D remains unclear. V lost 1 base, J lost 2 bases, and 9 bases lay in between. The CDR3 sequence is 15 residues long. Germline loops: CDR1 SGHAT, CDR2 FQNNGV. CDR3 nucleotide sequence: TGTGCCAGCAGCTTAGGACGCTCCCCCTACAATGAGCAGTTCTTC. Its protein is CASSLGRSPYNEQFF.